This record concerns one TCR beta chain sequence. Its antigen remains undetermined. No base quality information exists; no much larger clone differs at one position. This entry comes from a study of T cells in Graves' hyperthyroidism and ophthalmopathy (dated by TCRdb to the late 2010s). Regarding the research as a whole: Peripheral blood was collected at initial diagnosis, before any treatment. According to the paper, TCR Vbeta CDR3 sequencing was carried out on about 140 peripheral blood samples, which came from 40 to 45 ophthalmopathy, approximately 72 hyperthyroidism and some 17 progressor patients. After sampling, hyperthyroidism patients received methimazole starting at 30 mg daily, and ophthalmopathy patients received high-dose intravenous methylprednisolone. Prospective prediction of ophthalmopathy was tested in an independent validation cohort consisting of about 19 hyperthyroidism patients and more than 15 patients who later progressed to ophthalmopathy. To identify distinguishing TCR V-J signatures, a discovery cohort of around 98 patients was used, comprising 43 with Graves' ophthalmopathy and some 57 with stable Graves' hyperthyroidism. The approximately 95 discovery patients were divided at random into training and test sets in a 7:3 ratio. In addition, the study compared T-cell repertoires in thyroid tissue and in blood from roughly 6 Graves' hyperthyroidism patients. Results and caveats for the whole study, not just this receptor: In validation, the model predicted progression to ophthalmopathy a median of about 6.8 months before onset, with 70% to 71% sensitivity and just under 75% specificity. Most expanded thyroid clonotypes (frequency above 0.001) were also detected in blood, suggesting blood repertoires may reflect thyroid immune responses. Sample size was not statistically predetermined, and blinding of investigators to group allocation was not performed. Ophthalmopathy was separated from stable hyperthyroidism by a 13 V-J signature model, with roughly 88% sensitivity and 81% to 82% specificity obtained in cross-validation and 80%/75% obtained in testing.

Ophthalmopathy patients had moderately to severely active disease, Clinical Activity Score of at least 3, NOSPECS grade of at least 4, and duration under 3 months. Any patient with an uncontrolled infection, another autoimmune disease, pregnancy or lactation was excluded. Diagnoses were established on the basis of clinical symptoms, serum thyroxine and TRAb, thyroid ultrasound, and orbital computed tomography. PBMCs were isolated from around 10 ml of fresh peripheral blood by Ficoll-Paque density gradient centrifugation. Total RNA was extracted using Trizol reagent, and RNA quality was assessed on an Agilent 2100 Bioanalyzer. The TCR beta CDR3 regions were amplified from the RNA transcripts. The TCR CDR3 was subjected to a first round of RT-PCR using the HTBI primer set and the Qiagen OneStep RT-PCR kit. The libraries were constructed in a second round of multiplex PCR and then size-selected and purified. The libraries were sequenced on an Illumina HiSeq2000 using paired-end 100 bp reads. As for how the authors treated the data: SOAPnuke was used to process the raw data, with reads discarded if the reads contained adapters or uncalled bases, had a mean Phred below 15, or lacked an exact constant-primer or identifier match. COPE v1.2.5 was used to merge the high-quality paired reads, and each unique nucleotide sequence was defined as a clonotype. MiTCR v1.1 was used to align clonotypes to the IMGT TRBV, TRBD and TRBJ reference segments. Analysis was restricted to V-J combinations with a frequency above 0.0001, which covered 99.2% of repertoires. The TCS score was defined as the ratio of F50 (clonal expansion) to E x V (chaos), calculated using BLOSUM62-based TCRdist between CDR3 peptides within each V-J. Welch's t-statistics and random forest reduced roughly 540 V-J features to roughly 13, which were used in a naive Bayes classifier (R e1071). The similarity between thyroid and blood repertoires was quantified using the Morisita-Horn index. TCRdb reanalyzed the raw reads on its own, using fastp at Q25 for trimming and MiXCR for clone calling, and kept in-frame beta chains. One record per CDR3 amino acid sequence lists the most common genes and DNA. The V and J calls were determined by TCRdb, not by the authors. Present in this sample are about 59,000 distinct CDR3 sequences, under 70% of which were seen just once. The ten largest clonotypes hold roughly 3.3% of the sample.

V was cut back by 5 bases and J by 3 bases, leaving a gap of 14 bases between them. Looking up the germline V gene yields CDR1 SGHTA and CDR2 FQGNSA. The CDR3 spans 15 residues, from the cysteine through the phenylalanine. Here the CDR3 DNA is all that survives: 45 bases in frame from base 1. The sequencing sample was made of blood. This sequence uses TRBV7-2 and TRBJ1-5; the D gene is unclear. The TCR originated in an older woman with Graves' ophthalmopathy. The bases read TGTGCCAGCAGCCCCGGGTCCGGGGACAATCAGCCCCAGCATTTT. Its coded protein is CASSPGSGDNQPQHF.